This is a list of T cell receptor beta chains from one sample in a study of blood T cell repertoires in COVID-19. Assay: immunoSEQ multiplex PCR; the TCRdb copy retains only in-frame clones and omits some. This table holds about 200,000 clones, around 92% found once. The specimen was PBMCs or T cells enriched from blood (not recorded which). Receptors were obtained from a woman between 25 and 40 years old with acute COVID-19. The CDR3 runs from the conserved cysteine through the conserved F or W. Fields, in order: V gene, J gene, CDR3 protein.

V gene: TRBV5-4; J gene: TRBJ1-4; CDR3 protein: CASSSFGEANEKLFF
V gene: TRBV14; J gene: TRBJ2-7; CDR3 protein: CASSPVGGYDEQYF
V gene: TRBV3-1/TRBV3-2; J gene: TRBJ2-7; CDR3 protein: CASSHGKYEQYF
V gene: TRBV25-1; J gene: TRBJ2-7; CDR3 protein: CASSDQQTSGGAYEQYF
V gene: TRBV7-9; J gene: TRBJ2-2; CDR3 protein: CASSLRRDSPTGELFF
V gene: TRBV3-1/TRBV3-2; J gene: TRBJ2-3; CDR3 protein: CASTRAGEGRDTQYF
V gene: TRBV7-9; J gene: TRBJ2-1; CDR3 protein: CASSFGQGGSYNEQFF
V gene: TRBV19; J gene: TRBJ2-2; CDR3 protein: CASSPLAGELNTGELFF
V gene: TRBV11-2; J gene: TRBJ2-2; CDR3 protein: CASSSDRGRAGELFF
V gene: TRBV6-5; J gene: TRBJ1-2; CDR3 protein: CAGKTVFYGYTF
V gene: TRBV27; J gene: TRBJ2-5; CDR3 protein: CASSLMRDRDKTQYF
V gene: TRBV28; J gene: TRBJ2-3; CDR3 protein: CATRTGVFPDTQYF
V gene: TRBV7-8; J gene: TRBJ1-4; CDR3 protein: CASRKEGEGREKLFF
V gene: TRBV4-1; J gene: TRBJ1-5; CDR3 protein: CASSPSGGNQPQHF
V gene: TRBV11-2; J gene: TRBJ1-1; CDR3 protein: CASSPRQGGNTEAFF
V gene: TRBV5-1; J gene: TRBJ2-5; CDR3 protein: CASSYTSGGAQETQYF
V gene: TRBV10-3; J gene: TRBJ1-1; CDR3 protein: CAISIIQGRNTEAFF
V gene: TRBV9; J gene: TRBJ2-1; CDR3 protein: CASSVAIWGQGQRNEQFF
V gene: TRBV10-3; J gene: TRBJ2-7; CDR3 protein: CAITTGDFHEQYF
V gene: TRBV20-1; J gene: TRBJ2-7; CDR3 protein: CSAIPDYEQYF
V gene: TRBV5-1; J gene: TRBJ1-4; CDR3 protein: CASSVRTGSNEKLFF